This entry lists 27 T cell receptor beta chains sequenced from one sample in a study of human T cells and chemical hapten exposure. TCRdb processed the 5' RACE reads anew with MiXCR; each CDR3 protein has one entry. Found here are some 78,000 distinct CDR3 sequences, roughly 7.7% of them singletons; the top ten hold 2% to 2.5%. The study extracted total RNA from unfractionated whole blood. Source of these receptors: a male donor in good health.

On this clonotype: A much larger clone is a single base away; this may be a read error. Since no conserved phenylalanine or tryptophan closes the CDR3, a read error is the likely cause. V is TRBV14 and J is TRBJ2-5; possible D gene TRBD2, 6 bases. Germline CDR1 and CDR2: SGHDN and FVKESK. V gave up 5 bases and J gave up 1 base, with 14 bases separating them. The CDR3 length is 15 residues. The CDR3 is CASSKTWDFQETQYS. In DNA form, the CDR3 reads TGTGCCAGCAGCAAAACCTGGGACTTCCAAGAGACCCAGTACTCC.

This clonotype was detected only a few times. The genes are TRBV12-3 or TRBV12-4 and TRBJ2-1; 16 bases match TRBD2. The CDR3 sequence is 15 residues long. The J segment lost 8 bases and the V segment lost 4 bases, leaving 2 bases of the junction unmatched. CDR3 in DNA: TGTGCCAGCAGTTCCGGGACTAGCGGGAGGGATGAGCAGTTCTTC. This translates into CASSSGTSGRDEQFF.

The V call is TRBV5-5, the J call TRBJ2-6, with 9 bases that match TRBD1. There are 16 residues in the CDR3. Germline CDR1 reads SGHKS; CDR2 reads YYEKEE (reference sequence). Trimming cost V 1 base and J 2 bases; bases outside gene matches: 1. This CDR3 is CASSLTGGAGANVLTF. For the CDR3, the DNA is TGTGCCAGCAGCTTGACAGGGGGCGCTGGGGCCAACGTCCTGACTTTC.

This clonotype was recorded at least ten times. The CDR3 is CASSADGASTDTQYF. The CDR3 DNA reads TGCGCCAGCAGCGCGGACGGTGCTAGCACAGATACGCAGTATTTT. The V call is TRBV5-1, the J call TRBJ2-3, with no clear D. Germline lookup yields CDR1 SGHRS and CDR2 YFSETQ. Deletions cut 4 bases from V and 0 bases from J, with 12 bases between. The CDR3 is 15 amino acids.

The genes are TRBV30 and TRBJ1-2, with 11 bases aligning to TRBD1. Per the germline V gene, CDR1 is GTSNPN and CDR2 is SVGIG (reference sequence). V trimming: 5 bases; J trimming: 3 bases; junction bases outside the gene matches: 8. There are 15 residues in the CDR3. The CDR3 sequence: CAWYPPGQGDYGYTF. In DNA, the CDR3 is TGTGCCTGGTACCCCCCGGGACAGGGGGACTATGGCTACACCTTC.

The chain links TRBV7-2 to TRBJ2-7; 9 bases match TRBD2. Germline-derived CDR1 and CDR2 are SGHTA and FQGNSA. With V trimmed by 1 base and J by 7 bases, 8 bases remained unmatched. The CDR3 runs to 15 residues. The CDR3 protein is CASSLEAGGLEEQYF. The CDR3 DNA sequence: TGTGCCAGCAGCTTAGAGGCGGGGGGGCTTGAAGAGCAGTACTTC.

This clonotype was observed at least ten times. J is TRBJ2-2 and V is TRBV5-1, with TRBD1 identical over 8 bases. The V gene's germline CDR1 is SGHRS and CDR2 YFSETQ. This CDR3 comprises 15 residues. The J segment lost 7 bases and the V segment lost 3 bases, leaving 8 bases of the junction unmatched. Written as DNA, the CDR3 is TGCGCCAGCAGCTACGGACAGGGAATGAGCGGGGAGCTGTTTTTT. Encoded protein: CASSYGQGMSGELFF.

Only a few counts were recorded for this clonotype. The V and J genes are TRBV5-6 and TRBJ2-3; TRBD1 agrees at 9 bases. The V gene end was trimmed by 6 bases and the J gene end by 4 bases; junction bases not matched to a gene: 6. Germline loops: CDR1 SGHDT, CDR2 YYEEEE. This CDR3 is built from 14 residues. For the CDR3, the DNA is TGTGCCAGCACCACAGGGGGCCGGGCAGATACGCAGTATTTT. This gives the protein CASTTGGRADTQYF.

This clonotype was seen many times. This chain's CDR3 is CASRDTRPGPASGNEQFF. The CDR3 region has the DNA TGTGCCAGCAGGGACACCCGGCCTGGCCCGGCGTCTGGCAATGAGCAGTTCTTC. V is TRBV6-2 or TRBV6-3 and J is TRBJ2-1; D might be TRBD1 (5 bases). There are 18 residues in the CDR3. With 6 bases removed from V and 6 bases from J, the gap between germline ends came to 27 bases. Germline assignment: CDR1 MNHEY and CDR2 SVGEGT.

This clonotype was seen only a few times. The chain carries TRBV20-1 and TRBJ2-3, with 7 bases matching TRBD1. Germline values: CDR1 DFQATT, CDR2 SNEGSKA (reference sequence). V lost 3 bases, J lost 1 base, and 13 bases stayed unmatched. CDR3 size: 17 residues. The CDR3 spells CSASAIRTGTGTDTQYF. The CDR3 coding sequence is TGCAGTGCTAGTGCCATAAGGACAGGTACTGGCACAGATACGCAGTATTTT.

This clonotype was detected ten times or more. The chain is built from TRBV7-3 and TRBJ2-6; D perhaps matches TRBD1 (6 bases). V lost 1 base and J 2 bases, leaving 24 bases between the germline ends. This CDR3 is built from 21 residues. Germline-derived CDR1 and CDR2 are SGHTA and FQGTGA. CDR3 sequence reads: CASSLRGQGLLNGTGANVLTF. CDR3 bases: TGTGCCAGCAGCTTAAGGGGCCAGGGGCTTCTGAACGGGACTGGGGCCAACGTCCTGACTTTC. The full variable domain, in which reference TRBV7-3 and TRBJ2-6 provide the parts outside the CDR3, is GAGVSQTPSNKVTEKGKYVELRCDPISGHTALYWYRQSLGQGPEFLIYFQGTGAADDSGLPNDRFFAVRPEGSVSTLKIQRTERGDSAVYLCASSLRGQGLLNGTGANVLTFGAGSRLTVL.

Notes on this clonotype: A read error may account for a junction end that differs from germline. The V call is TRBV5-1, the J call TRBJ1-6; D might be TRBD1 (5 bases). Looked up from germline, CDR1 is SGHRS and CDR2 is YFSETQ. The CDR3 contains 14 residues. CDR3 sequence reads: CASSLDRSYSPLNF. In DNA, the CDR3 is TGCGCCAGCAGCTTGGACAGGTCTTATTCACCCCTCAACTTT.

The CDR3 sequence is CASSQDRGETGNTIYF. The CDR3 nucleotides are TGCGCCAGCAGCCAAGATAGGGGGGAAACTGGAAACACCATATATTTT. The chain carries TRBV4-3 and TRBJ1-3, with D possibly TRBD1 on 6 matching bases. This CDR3 has 16 amino acids. Trimming took 0 bases from V and 2 from J, leaving 11 bases between them. CDR1 LGHNA and CDR2 YSLEER come from the germline V gene.

The chain has TRBV3-1 and TRBJ1-4, with a weak D call TRBD1 (5 bases). The CDR3 has 16 residues. The V end lost 5 bases, the J end lost 6 bases, and 19 bases lay between the germline ends. Germline CDR1 LGHDT, CDR2 YNNKEL (reference sequence). CDR3 nucleotides: TGTGCCAGCAGCTCCCGCCCGGGACTGGGGGATGAAAAACTGTTTTTT. Translating gives CASSSRPGLGDEKLFF.

A few counts support this clonotype. The chain employs TRBV6-6 and TRBJ1-1, with D maybe TRBD1 (5 bases). Germline CDR1 and CDR2: MNHNY and SVGAGI (reference sequence). Trimming cost V 6 bases and J 4 bases, with 18 bases left between them. The CDR3 contains 15 residues. CDR3 region: CASSPGRTHLTEAFF. In nucleotides, the CDR3 is TGTGCCAGCAGCCCCGGACGGACACATCTCACTGAAGCTTTCTTT.

The chain recombines TRBV6-5 with TRBJ1-3; 7 bases fit TRBD1. CDR3 length: 20 amino acids. The trim removed 2 bases at V and 0 bases at J, leaving 16 bases unmatched. Germline loops: CDR1 MNHEY, CDR2 SVGAGI. The chain's CDR3 is CASSYGRWDSPSNSGNTIYF. The DNA for the CDR3 is TGTGCCAGCAGTTACGGACGATGGGACAGCCCATCCAACTCTGGAAACACCATATATTTT.

CDR3 bases: TGTGCCAGCAGCGCAAGGGGAGGGGGCTTTAGCGGAGAAGTTTCCTACAATGAGCAGTTCTTC. Its translation is CASSARGGGFSGEVSYNEQFF. V gene TRBV3-1 combines with J gene TRBJ2-1; D possibly matches TRBD1 or TRBD2 (7 bases each). V was cut by 5 bases and J by 1 base, with 30 bases left in between. Germline V gene data show CDR1 as LGHDT and CDR2 as YNNKEL (reference sequence). The CDR3 is 21 amino acids.

This clonotype was counted a few times. The chain recombines TRBV7-3 with TRBJ1-2; D perhaps matches TRBD1 (6 bases). The germline V gene encodes CDR1 SGHTA and CDR2 FQGTGA. The CDR3 length is 15 residues. The V end lost 5 bases, the J end lost 6 bases, and 19 bases lay between the germline ends. The CDR3 reads CASSPGVGGPHGYTF. In DNA, the CDR3 is TGTGCCAGCAGCCCCGGGGTAGGGGGACCCCATGGCTACACCTTC.

This clonotype was counted between two and nine times. The chain has TRBV12-5 and TRBJ1-1; D perhaps matches TRBD1 (5 bases). CDR1 LGHNT and CDR2 FRNRAP come from the germline V gene. Trimming removed 4 bases at V and 5 bases at J, with 8 bases between. There are 12 residues in the CDR3. CDR3 DNA sequence: TGTGCTAGTGGTTACGGGGGAACTGAAGCTTTCTTT. As protein: CASGYGGTEAFF.

V and J are TRBV3-1 and TRBJ1-2, with D perhaps matching TRBD1 (6 bases). The CDR3 length is 15 residues. V was cut by 4 bases and J by 1 base, with 13 bases left in between. CDR1 and CDR2 from the germline V gene are LGHDT and YNNKEL (reference sequence). The CDR3 DNA reads as TGTGCCAGCAGCCGAGATACAGGGCGTAACTATGGCTACACCTTC. Translating it yields CASSRDTGRNYGYTF.

There are many counts of this clonotype. The V call is TRBV11-2, the J call TRBJ2-1; TRBD2 is a possible D gene (6 bases). The CDR3 spans 12 residues. The germline V gene has CDR1 SGHAT and CDR2 FQNNGV. V shed 7 bases and J shed 15 bases, with 19 bases lying between them. As DNA, the CDR3 is TGTGCCAGCACCGCGTCGGGGAGGTTCCCGTTCTTC. This gives the protein CASTASGRFPFF.

This clonotype was seen at least ten times. V and J are TRBV6-1 and TRBJ2-1; 12 bases line up with TRBD1. The V gene's germline CDR1 is MNHNS and CDR2 SASEGT. This CDR3 has 17 residues. The V gene end was trimmed by 8 bases and the J gene end by 9 bases; junction bases not matched to a gene: 17. The CDR3 here is CASHTPPPGQGAGEQFF. In nucleotides, the CDR3 is TGTGCCAGCCATACCCCACCTCCGGGACAGGGGGCTGGTGAGCAGTTCTTC.

This clonotype has only a few counts. The chain joins TRBV20-1 to TRBJ1-5; the D is unclear. The germline V and J ends were trimmed by 3 bases and 1 base, with 10 bases remaining between them. The CDR3 runs 14 residues. Germline lookup yields CDR1 DFQATT and CDR2 SNEGSKA (reference sequence). CDR3 sequence (DNA): TGCAGTGCTAGCCCCAGGCCGAGCAATCAGCCCCAGCATTTT. Translating it yields CSASPRPSNQPQHF.

This clonotype has a count of ten or more. The chain carries TRBV12-5 and TRBJ2-3; 7 positions match TRBD2. Germline lookup yields CDR1 LGHNT and CDR2 FRNRAP. The ends lost 5 bases at V and 1 base at J; junction bases unmatched: 6. The CDR3 runs 15 residues. DNA of the CDR3: TGTGCTAGTGGTCCGAGCGGGGAAGGCACAGATACGCAGTATTTT. Translation gives CASGPSGEGTDTQYF.

This clonotype was found a few times. The chain's CDR3 is CSARESRGDQPQHF. The DNA of the CDR3 is TGCAGTGCTAGAGAAAGCAGGGGGGATCAGCCCCAGCATTTT. The J gene is TRBJ1-5, the V gene TRBV20-1; 7 nucleotides line up with TRBD1. Germline lookup yields CDR1 DFQATT and CDR2 SNEGSKA (reference sequence). Trimming removed 0 bases from V and 5 bases from J; junction bases left unmatched: 4. The CDR3 has 14 residues.

This chain links TRBV12-3 or TRBV12-4 with TRBJ1-5; 7 positions agree with TRBD1. The V segment lost 5 bases and the J segment 1 base; nucleotides outside the gene matches: 11. This CDR3 has 17 amino acids. The CDR3 protein is CASSNRDSVRSNQPQHF. The CDR3 coding sequence is TGTGCCAGCAGTAACCGGGACAGCGTACGGAGCAATCAGCCCCAGCATTTT.

This clonotype was counted a few times. The chain couples TRBV20-1 to TRBJ1-3; 8 nucleotides agree with TRBD1. J lost 6 bases, V lost 4 bases, and 5 bases had no gene match. Germline V gene data show CDR1 as DFQATT and CDR2 as SNEGSKA (reference sequence). The CDR3 extends over 13 amino acids. In DNA, the CDR3 is TGCAGTGCTAAGGACAGGGAGGAAAACACCATATATTTT. Its translation is CSAKDREENTIYF.